This T cell receptor (beta chain) stems from a study of cytomegalovirus exposure and HLA in healthy donors. General observations from the study: Later genetic work tied a missense DCLRE1C variant to beta-chain V and J trimming. TCR beta V segments were, for the most part, productive about 87% or about 30% of the time in an earlier analysis.

Primers included in the PCR were 60 Vbeta and 13 Jbeta primers. Profiled with immunoSEQ multiplex PCR; TCRdb holds only in-frame clones, not every one. The profile shows around 110,000 clones, around a tenth of them singletons. The CDR3 extends over 16 amino acids. CDR1 SGHRS and CDR2 YFSETQ come from the germline V gene. V was pared by 2 bases and J by 4 bases, with 16 bases between. On this clone: Its antigen is currently unknown.

This clonotype was sampled from a man aged 30 to 39 in good health and CMV-seronegative. The sequencing sample was made of PBMCs. The V call is TRBV5-1, the J call TRBJ2-1; tentatively, D is TRBD2 (6 bases). The CDR3 sequence is CASSFHGGRAYNEQFF. The CDR3 DNA follows: TGCGCCAGCAGCTTTCACGGGGGTCGTGCATACAATGAGCAGTTCTTC.